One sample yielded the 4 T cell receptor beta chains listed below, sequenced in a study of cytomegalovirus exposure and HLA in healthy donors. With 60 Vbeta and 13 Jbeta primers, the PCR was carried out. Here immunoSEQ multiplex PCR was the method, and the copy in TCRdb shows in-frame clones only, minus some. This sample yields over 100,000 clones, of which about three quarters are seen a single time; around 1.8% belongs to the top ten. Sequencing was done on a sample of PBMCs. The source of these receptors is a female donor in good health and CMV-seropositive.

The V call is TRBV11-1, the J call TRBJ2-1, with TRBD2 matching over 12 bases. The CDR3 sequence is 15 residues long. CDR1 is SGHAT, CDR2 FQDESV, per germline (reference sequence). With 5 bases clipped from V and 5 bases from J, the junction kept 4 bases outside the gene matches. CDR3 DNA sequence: TGTGCCAGCAGCCACGGACTAGCGGGGAACAATGAGCAGTTCTTC. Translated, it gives CASSHGLAGNNEQFF.

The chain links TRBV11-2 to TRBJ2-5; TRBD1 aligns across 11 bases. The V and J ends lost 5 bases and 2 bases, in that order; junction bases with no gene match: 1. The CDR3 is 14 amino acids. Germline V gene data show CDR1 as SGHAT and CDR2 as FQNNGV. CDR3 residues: CASSRDRGQETQYF. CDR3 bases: TGTGCCAGCAGCCGGGACAGGGGGCAAGAGACCCAGTACTTC.

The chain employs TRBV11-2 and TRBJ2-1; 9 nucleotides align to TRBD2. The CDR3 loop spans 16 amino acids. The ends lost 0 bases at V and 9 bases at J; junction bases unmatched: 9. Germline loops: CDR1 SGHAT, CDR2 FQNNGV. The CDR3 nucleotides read TGTGCCAGCAGCTTAGATACTGCGGGAGGGCCCAGTGAGCAGTTCTTC. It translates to CASSLDTAGGPSEQFF.

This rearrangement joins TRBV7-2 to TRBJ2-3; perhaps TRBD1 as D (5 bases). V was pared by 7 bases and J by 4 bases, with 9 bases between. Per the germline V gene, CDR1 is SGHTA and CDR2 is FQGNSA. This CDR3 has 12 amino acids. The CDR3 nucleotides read TGTGCCAGCACTCTAGGGGCAGATACGCAGTATTTT. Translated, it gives CASTLGADTQYF.